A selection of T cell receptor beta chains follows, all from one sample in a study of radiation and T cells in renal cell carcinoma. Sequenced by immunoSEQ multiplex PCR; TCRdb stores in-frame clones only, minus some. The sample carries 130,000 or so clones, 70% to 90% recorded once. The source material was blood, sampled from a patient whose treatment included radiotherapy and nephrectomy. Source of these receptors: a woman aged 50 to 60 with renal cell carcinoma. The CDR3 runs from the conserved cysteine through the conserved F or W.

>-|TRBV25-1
CASKGQGVSEQYF
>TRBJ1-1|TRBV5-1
CASSLAQGETEAFF
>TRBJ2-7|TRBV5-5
CASSPSGGWRGYEQYF
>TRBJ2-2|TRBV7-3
CASSTSGLNTGELFF
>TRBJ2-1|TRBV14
CASSQDDVLAGVGQFF
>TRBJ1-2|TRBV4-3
CASSQDGRESDGYTF
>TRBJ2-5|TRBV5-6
CASSPGLPQETQYF
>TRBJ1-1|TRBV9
CASSAGTGGGFFF
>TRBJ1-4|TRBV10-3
CAISPGGSPNEKLFF
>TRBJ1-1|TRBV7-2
CASSLLGAGNTEAFF
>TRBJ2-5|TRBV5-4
CASSLSSGAQETQYF
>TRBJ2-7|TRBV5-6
CASSLPGTGGYEQYF
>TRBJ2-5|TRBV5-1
CASSLDPGGGAGETQYF
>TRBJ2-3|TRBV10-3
CAIREISGRAADTQYF
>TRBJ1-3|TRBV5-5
CASSFWTGSGNTIYF
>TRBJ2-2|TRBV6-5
CATTDSNTGELFF
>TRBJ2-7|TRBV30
CAWTTSNTEQYF
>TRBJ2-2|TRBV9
CASSGTSEGSGELFF
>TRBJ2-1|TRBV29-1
CSSGQFSVGEQFF
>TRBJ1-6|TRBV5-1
CASSEGQVLTPLHF
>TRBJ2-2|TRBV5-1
CASSLDPSTGELFF
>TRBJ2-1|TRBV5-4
CASSRGGGAYNEQFF
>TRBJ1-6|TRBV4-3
CASSQGVSYNSPLHF
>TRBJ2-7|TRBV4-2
CASSLDAGSSSYEQYF
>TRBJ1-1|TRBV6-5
CASSYSVSTRNTEAFF
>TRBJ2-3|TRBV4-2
CASSQVGYAQYF
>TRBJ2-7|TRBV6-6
CASSYSGGRASNEQYF
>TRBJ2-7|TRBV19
CASSIPQSYEQYF
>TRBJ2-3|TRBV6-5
CASSLTRKTDTQYF
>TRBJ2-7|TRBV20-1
CSARAGGEQYF
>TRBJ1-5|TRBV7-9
CASSLGGQGYQPQHF
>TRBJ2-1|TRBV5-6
CASSLRDRGRNEQFF
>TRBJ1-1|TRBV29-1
CSVEKGGNTEAFF
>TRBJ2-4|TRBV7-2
CASRGGRAAKNIQYF
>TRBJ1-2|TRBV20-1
CSASGGYGYTF
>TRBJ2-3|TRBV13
CASSLDGHTQYF
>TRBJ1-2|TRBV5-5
CASSSTGAYGYTF
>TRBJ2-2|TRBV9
CASSDRQGSTGELFF
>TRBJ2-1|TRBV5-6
CASSLTVLAGSGNEQFF
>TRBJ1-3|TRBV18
CASSPVGGSGNTIYF
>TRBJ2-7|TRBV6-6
CASSQGPYEQYF
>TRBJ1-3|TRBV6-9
CAKKSGTQIGNTIYF
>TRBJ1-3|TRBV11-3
CASSKGGSGNTIYF
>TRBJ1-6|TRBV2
CASGTGGFNSPLHF
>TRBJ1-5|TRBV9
CASSLVRPGGDFCQPQHF
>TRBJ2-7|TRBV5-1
CASSNGGQGGYEQYF
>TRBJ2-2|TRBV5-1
CASSASQNTGELFF
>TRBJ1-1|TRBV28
CASRIRDRGPGTEAFF
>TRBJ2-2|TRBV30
CAWSSTGALGELFF
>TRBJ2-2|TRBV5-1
CASSGSRSSAEYTGELFF
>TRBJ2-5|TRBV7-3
CASSVPLKGQETQYF
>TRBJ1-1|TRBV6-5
CASRATGDTEAFF
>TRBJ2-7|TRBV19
CASSPDRGKDEQYF
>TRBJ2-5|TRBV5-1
CASSSRDGLETQYF
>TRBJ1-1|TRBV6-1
CASSEWGGTEAFF
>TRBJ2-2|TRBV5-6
CASSPGGPSRTGELFF
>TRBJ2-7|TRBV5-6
CASSAPPGEQYF